One and the same sample provided the 8 T cell receptor beta chains below, sequenced in a study of blood T cell repertoires in COVID-19. The repertoire was sequenced with immunoSEQ multiplex PCR; TCRdb's copy has only in-frame clones and lacks some. The table lists approximately 210,000 clones, around 87% of them singletons, with around 2.3% in the top ten. The source material was PBMCs or T cells enriched from blood (not recorded which). These receptor sequences come from a woman under 40 who had recovered from COVID-19.

The chain has TRBV5-1 and TRBJ2-1; maybe TRBD1 (5 bases). V was trimmed by 1 base and J by 7 bases, leaving 9 bases between them. CDR1 SGHRS and CDR2 YFSETQ come from the germline V gene. The CDR3 is 13 amino acids. DNA of the CDR3: TGCGCCAGCAGCTTGACCGACAGAAATGAGCAGTTCTTC. It is translated as CASSLTDRNEQFF.

This clone was seen only once. This chain uses TRBV7-6 with TRBJ2-5, with a possible D match to TRBD2 (5 bases). The germline gives CDR1 SGHVS, CDR2 FNYEAQ. The CDR3 totals 13 residues. V lost 2 bases to trimming and J lost 5 bases, with 9 bases between them. This CDR3 is CASSLPRGETQYF. The CDR3, as DNA: TGTGCCAGCAGCTTACCTCGCGGGGAGACCCAGTACTTC.

The rearrangement joins TRBV27 to TRBJ2-1, with 10 nucleotides matching TRBD2. Germline values: CDR1 MNHEY, CDR2 SMNVEV (reference sequence). The J segment lost 5 bases and the V segment lost 5 bases, leaving 9 bases of the junction unmatched. The CDR3 totals 16 residues. The CDR3 is CASSPQRGGVNNEQFF. The CDR3 DNA reads TGTGCCAGCAGTCCACAGCGGGGGGGCGTCAACAATGAGCAGTTCTTC.

The gene calls are TRBV7-9 and TRBJ2-3, with D maybe TRBD1 (6 bases). The CDR3 spans 18 residues. The V end was cut by 1 base, the J end by 3 bases, with 20 bases between. Germline V gives CDR1 SEHNR, CDR2 FQNEAQ (reference sequence). In DNA, the CDR3 is TGTGCCAGCAGCTTAGTTATAGAGGCAGGGGTAAGGACAGATACGCAGTATTTT. Its protein product is CASSLVIEAGVRTDTQYF.

The gene calls are TRBV7-6 and TRBJ2-5; a weak D match, TRBD2 (6 bases). V shed 2 bases and J shed 4 bases, with 8 bases lying between them. This CDR3 is 13 amino acids long. CDR1 and CDR2 from the germline V gene are SGHVS and FNYEAQ. CDR3 in DNA: TGTGCCAGCAGCTTATGGGGACTAGAGACCCAGTACTTC. Its protein is CASSLWGLETQYF.

The chain carries TRBV11-2 and TRBJ2-2, with TRBD2 matching over 10 bases. The CDR3 has 15 amino acids. The germline CDR1 and CDR2 sequences are SGHAT and FQNNGV. V shed 6 bases and J 6 bases; nucleotides not matched to a gene: 7. CDR3 loop: CASSDLAGGAGELFF. The CDR3 nucleotides read TGTGCCAGCAGTGATTTAGCGGGAGGCGCCGGGGAGCTGTTTTTT.

V is TRBV24-1 and J is TRBJ2-1, with D possibly matching TRBD1 (6 bases). Trimming took off 4 bases at V and 4 bases at J, with 16 bases between the two ends. The CDR3 has 16 amino acids. CDR1 is KGHDR and CDR2 is SFDVKD in the germline V gene. In nucleotides, the CDR3 is TGTGCCACCAGTGAAAGTTCTAGGACAGTGTACAATGAGCAGTTCTTC. This translates into CATSESSRTVYNEQFF.

In regard to this clone: The same CDR3 also results from other DNA sequences found in this sample. The chain joins TRBV7-2 to TRBJ1-5, with TRBD1 as a possible D gene (5 bases). Germline assignment: CDR1 SGHTA and CDR2 FQGNSA. The CDR3 contains 14 residues. Trimming pared 5 bases from V and 5 bases from J, leaving 13 bases between. Written as DNA, the CDR3 is TGTGCCAGCAGCCTAGACAGTCGCTATCAGCCCCAGCATTTT. As protein: CASSLDSRYQPQHF.